Detailed here is one TCR beta chain. Its antigen is still unknown. Trimming stripped 2 bases from V and 5 bases from J, with 5 bases between. This CDR3 spans 12 amino acids. The sample belongs to a study of T-cell memory formation after mild COVID-19. The study's findings and limits: The authors left the SARS-CoV-2 specificity of second-wave clones peaking on day 37 unconfirmed.

Constant-segment primers and 5'RACE yielded cDNA libraries for TCR alpha and TCR beta, each carrying sample barcodes and UMIs. TCRdb called the 5' RACE reads again in MiXCR, with one record for every CDR3 protein. This table has about 270,000 distinct CDR3 sequences, around 15% appearing once. The chain is built from TRBV12-3 or TRBV12-4 and TRBJ2-3; D not certain. The sequence came from a man aged 18 to 29 who had mild COVID-19 (a few samples of this study predate the infection). Cell type and time point are not known. Sequenced sample: PBMCs or a T cell subset sorted from them (not recorded which). The CDR3 is CASSLREDTQYF. DNA for the CDR3: TGTGCCAGCAGTTTAAGGGAAGATACGCAGTATTTT.